The 18 T cell receptor beta chains listed next were all sequenced from one sample in a study of siplizumab effects on memory and regulatory T cells. The table came from immunoSEQ multiplex PCR; TCRdb's copy has only in-frame clones and leaves some out. The sample holds about 120,000 clones, about 95% seen once. The sample comprised non-Treg CD4+ T cells sorted from blood. The origin of the receptors is a human donor in good health.

The chain recombines TRBV7-8 with TRBJ2-5; tentatively, D is TRBD2 (5 bases). The last part of the DNA fits TRBJ2-7 better; the J call may be wrong. The CDR3 totals 14 residues. Per the germline V gene, CDR1 is SGHVS and CDR2 is FQNEAQ. This chain's CDR3 is CASSFRLGAYEQYF. For the CDR3, the DNA is TGTGCCAGCAGCTTTAGACTGGGAGCCTACGAGCAGTACTTC.

The V call is TRBV5-1, the J call TRBJ1-6, with TRBD1 matching over 8 bases. This CDR3 is built from 16 residues. Germline-derived CDR1 and CDR2 are SGHRS and YFSETQ. V was clipped by 4 bases and J by 0 bases; unmatched bases: 3. The CDR3 DNA reads TGCGCCAGCAGCAGGGACAGGAGCTCCTATAATTCACCCCTCCACTTT. Protein: CASSRDRSSYNSPLHF.

The chain combines TRBV19 with TRBJ2-2; 7 bases line up with TRBD2. Germline CDR1 reads LNHDA; CDR2 reads SQIVND (reference sequence). CDR3 length equals 14 residues. V shed 9 bases, J shed 4 bases, and the junction held 8 bases outside the gene matches. This CDR3 is CASRSSGGTGELFF. CDR3 bases: TGTGCCAGCAGATCCTCGGGGGGCACCGGGGAGCTGTTTTTT.

The rearrangement joins TRBV30 to TRBJ1-4, with a possible D match to TRBD1 (5 bases). Germline CDR1 and CDR2: GTSNPN and SVGIG (reference sequence). With 2 bases removed from V and 0 bases from J, the gap between germline ends came to 7 bases. This CDR3 comprises 14 residues. The CDR3 DNA is TGTGCCTGGAGTCCGACAGCAACTAATGAAAAACTGTTTTTT. This gives the protein CAWSPTATNEKLFF.

The CDR3 loop reads CASSLAIRGEQYF. CDR3 DNA: TGTGCCAGCAGCCTTGCTATTAGGGGAGAGCAGTACTTC. J is TRBJ2-7 and V is TRBV11-2; tentatively, D is TRBD1 (5 bases). Deletions cut 5 bases from V and 7 bases from J, with 15 bases between. Germline-derived CDR1 and CDR2 are SGHAT and FQNNGV. The length of the CDR3 is 13 residues.

This chain uses TRBV7-9 with TRBJ1-1; 7 bases agree with TRBD1. Losses at the gene ends were 5 bases for V and 10 bases for J; bases not matched to a gene: 7. Germline V CDR1 and CDR2: SEHNR, FQNEAQ (reference sequence). The CDR3 totals 12 residues. Here the CDR3 DNA reads TGTGCCAGCAGCCATTTGGAGGGGGCAGCTTTCTTT. Its protein product is CASSHLEGAAFF.

This clone was seen once. CDR3 protein: CASSLDGQEAFF. The DNA for the CDR3 is TGTGCCAGCAGCTTAGATGGACAAGAAGCTTTCTTT. V is TRBV7-8 and J is TRBJ1-1; possible D gene TRBD1, 5 bases. The CDR3 runs 12 residues. Per germline, CDR1 SGHVS and CDR2 FQNEAQ. The V end lost 1 base, the J end lost 8 bases, and 8 bases lay between the germline ends. The variable domain in full, completed from reference TRBV7-8 and TRBJ1-1, reads GAGVSQSPRYKVAKRGQDVALRCDPISGHVSLFWYQQALGQGPEFLTYFQNEAQLDKSGLPSDRFFAERPEGSVSTLKIQRTQQEDSAVYLCASSLDGQEAFFGQGTRLTVV.

This chain links TRBV19 with TRBJ1-1; D is undetermined. From germline, CDR1 is LNHDA and CDR2 SQIVND (reference sequence). V was cut by 3 bases and J by 11 bases, with 16 bases left in between. The CDR3 has 13 amino acids. CDR3 DNA: TGTGCCAGTAGTATCCCCGGGTTCGGTGGGGCTTTCTTT. The encoded protein is CASSIPGFGGAFF. The full variable domain, with the rest looked up from reference TRBV19 and TRBJ1-1, is DGGITQSPKYLFRKEGQNVTLSCEQNLNHDAMYWYRQDPGQGLRLIYYSQIVNDFQKGDIAEGYSVSREKKESFPLTVTSAQKNPTAFYLCASSIPGFGGAFFGQGTRLTVV.

This chain connects TRBV4-1 to TRBJ2-7; TRBD2 matches 15 bases. The length of the CDR3 is 22 residues. V was pared by 1 base and J by 3 bases, with 19 bases of the junction left unmatched. Germline CDR1 MGHRA, CDR2 YSYEKL. In nucleotides, the CDR3 is TGCGCCAGCAGCCAAGTCTCAATCATGGGACTAGCGGGAGGTGGATCGGTCTACGAGCAGTACTTC. Residues: CASSQVSIMGLAGGGSVYEQYF.

This sequence joins TRBV19 and TRBJ2-5; D ambiguous. V dropped 1 base and J dropped 3 bases, with 9 bases sitting between them. This CDR3 has 14 amino acids. CDR1 LNHDA and CDR2 SQIVND come from the germline V gene (reference sequence). CDR3 sequence: CASSIVSRKETQYF. The CDR3 DNA sequence: TGTGCCAGTAGTATAGTATCGCGGAAAGAGACCCAGTACTTC.

DNA of the CDR3: TGTGCCAGTAGTATCTATGGCATTCCTAGCACAGATACGCAGTATTTT. Translation gives CASSIYGIPSTDTQYF. The rearrangement joins TRBV19 to TRBJ2-3; D remains unclear. This CDR3 has 16 amino acids. Germline CDR1 is LNHDA and CDR2 is SQIVND (reference sequence). V was shortened by 3 bases and J by 0 bases, with 13 bases between the two germline ends.

The J gene is TRBJ1-1, the V gene TRBV6-5; the D gene is possibly TRBD1 (5 bases). The CDR3 length is 13 residues. V lost 6 bases, J lost 5 bases, and 13 bases lay in between. CDR1 and CDR2 (germline): MNHEY, SVGAGI. The CDR3 DNA follows: TGTGCCAGCAGGCCCTCGGGGGGGACTGAAGCTTTCTTT. It translates to CASRPSGGTEAFF.

The J gene is TRBJ1-4, the V gene TRBV6-1; the D gene is possibly TRBD1 (5 bases). Germline CDR1 is MNHNS and CDR2 is SASEGT. CDR3 length: 12 amino acids. Trimming removed 8 bases from V and 13 bases from J, with 17 bases in between. The CDR3 reads CASDRDRRALFF. The CDR3, as DNA: TGTGCCAGCGATAGGGACCGCCGGGCACTGTTTTTT.

This clone was detected only a few times. This chain uses TRBV5-1 with TRBJ1-2; the match to TRBD1 covers 7 bases. Germline CDR1 and CDR2: SGHRS and YFSETQ. Trimming at V came to 0 bases and at J to 5 bases, leaving 4 bases not matched to a gene. The CDR3 is 14 amino acids. For the CDR3, the DNA is TGCGCCAGCAGCTTGGAGGGGGCAGGGTATGGCTACACCTTC. Protein: CASSLEGAGYGYTF.

The CDR3 DNA is TGTGCCAGTAGTATTGGCACATCTAAGTATTTT. Translated, it gives CASSIGTSKYF. V and J are TRBV19 and TRBJ2-3; D is undetermined. Trimming stripped 3 bases from V and 13 bases from J, with 11 bases between. The CDR3 totals 11 residues. Germline assignment: CDR1 LNHDA and CDR2 SQIVND (reference sequence).

The rearrangement uses TRBV6-5 and TRBJ1-2, with D unresolved. CDR3 length equals 14 residues. Germline CDR1 is MNHEY and CDR2 is SVGAGI. Deletions cut 6 bases from V and 5 bases from J, with 16 bases between. DNA for the CDR3: TGTGCCAGCAGCCCCGGAAATCCCGCGTATGGCTACACCTTC. Translating gives CASSPGNPAYGYTF.

V is TRBV7-9 and J is TRBJ2-5; TRBD1 matches 10 bases. Germline CDR1 and CDR2: SEHNR and FQNEAQ (reference sequence). The CDR3 contains 15 residues. V lost 1 base to trimming and J lost 5 bases; unmatched junction nucleotides: 4. The CDR3: CASSLGDRGGETQYF. In DNA, the CDR3 is TGTGCCAGCAGCTTAGGGGACAGGGGTGGGGAGACCCAGTACTTC.

This chain's CDR3 is CASSSAQGQPNSPLHF. The CDR3 DNA reads as TGTGCCAGTAGTTCGGCACAGGGGCAACCCAATTCACCCCTCCACTTT. The chain uses TRBV19 and TRBJ1-6; TRBD1 agrees at 7 bases. Per germline, CDR1 LNHDA and CDR2 SQIVND (reference sequence). Trimming removed 5 bases from V and 7 bases from J; junction bases left unmatched: 11. The CDR3 consists of 16 residues.